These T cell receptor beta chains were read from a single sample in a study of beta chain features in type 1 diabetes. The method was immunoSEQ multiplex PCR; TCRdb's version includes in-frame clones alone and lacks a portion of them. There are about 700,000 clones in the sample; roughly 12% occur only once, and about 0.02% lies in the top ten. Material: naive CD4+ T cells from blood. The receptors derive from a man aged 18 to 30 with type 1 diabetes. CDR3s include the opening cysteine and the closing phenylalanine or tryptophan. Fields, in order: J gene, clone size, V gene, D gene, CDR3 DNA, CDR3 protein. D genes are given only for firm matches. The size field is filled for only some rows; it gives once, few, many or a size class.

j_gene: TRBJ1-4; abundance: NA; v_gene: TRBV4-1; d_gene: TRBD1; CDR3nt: TGCGCCAGCAGCCCGGGACAGGGGCCTTTCACTAATGAAAAACTGTTTTTT; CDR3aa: CASSPGQGPFTNEKLFF
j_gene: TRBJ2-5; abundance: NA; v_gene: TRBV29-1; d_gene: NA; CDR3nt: TGCAGCGCCCTGGAGGGGGGACGTCAAGAGACCCAGTACTTC; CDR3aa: CSALEGGRQETQYF
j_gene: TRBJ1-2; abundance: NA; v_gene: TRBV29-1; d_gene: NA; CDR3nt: TGCAGCTCCTCGGACCATCTCTATGGCTACACCTTC; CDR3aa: CSSSDHLYGYTF
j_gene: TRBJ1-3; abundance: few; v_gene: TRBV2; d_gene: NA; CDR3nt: TGTGCCAGCACCTATGGGGGTGGAAACACCATATATTTT; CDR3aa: CASTYGGGNTIYF
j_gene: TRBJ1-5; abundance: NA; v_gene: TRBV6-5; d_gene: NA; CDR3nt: TGTGCCAGCAGTTACTCTGCCAGGGTATCGGGTCAGCCCCAGCATTTT; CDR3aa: CASSYSARVSGQPQHF
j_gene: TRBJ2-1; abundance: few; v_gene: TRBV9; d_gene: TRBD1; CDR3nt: TGTGCCAGCAGCACCCAGAGGTCCGGGACAGGGAACAATGAGCAGTTCTTC; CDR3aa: CASSTQRSGTGNNEQFF
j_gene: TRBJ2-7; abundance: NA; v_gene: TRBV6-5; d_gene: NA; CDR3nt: TGTGCCAGCAAGAGTGGGTCCTCCTACGAGCAGTACTTC; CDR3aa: CASKSGSSYEQYF
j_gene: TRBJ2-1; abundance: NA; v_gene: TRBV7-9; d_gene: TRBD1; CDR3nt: TGTGCCAGCAGCACCCGACAGGGGACCTACAATGAGCAGTTCTTC; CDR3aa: CASSTRQGTYNEQFF
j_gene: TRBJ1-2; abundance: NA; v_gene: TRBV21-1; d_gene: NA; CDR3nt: TGTGCCACCGTCGACAGGGGCGCTCTCTATGGCTACACCTTC; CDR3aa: CATVDRGALYGYTF
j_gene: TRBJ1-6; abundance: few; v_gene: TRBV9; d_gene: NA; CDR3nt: TGTGCCAGCAGCGTAGCTGGAGGCTCCCATTCACCCCTCCACTTT; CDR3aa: CASSVAGGSHSPLHF
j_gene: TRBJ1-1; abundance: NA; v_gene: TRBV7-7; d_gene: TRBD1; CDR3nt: TGTGCCAGCAGCTCCCCACAGGGGTCCCGGGGCACTGAAGCTTTCTTT; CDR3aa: CASSSPQGSRGTEAFF
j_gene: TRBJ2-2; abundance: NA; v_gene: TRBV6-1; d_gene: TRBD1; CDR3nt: TGTGCCAAAGGGACAGAGAACACCGGGGAGCTGTTTTTT; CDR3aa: CAKGTENTGELFF
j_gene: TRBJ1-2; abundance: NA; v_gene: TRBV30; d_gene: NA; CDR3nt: TGTGCCTGGAGTGTAGAGGCTTCCTATGGCTACACCTTC; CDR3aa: CAWSVEASYGYTF
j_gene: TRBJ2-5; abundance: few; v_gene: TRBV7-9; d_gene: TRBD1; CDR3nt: TGTGCCAGCGAAATCGGTGGGGCAGGGGGCGTTATAGAGGAGACCCAGTACTTC; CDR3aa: CASEIGGAGGVIEETQYF
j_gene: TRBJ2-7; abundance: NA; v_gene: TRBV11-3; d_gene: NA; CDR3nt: TGTGCCAGCAGCATGATCTGGGGGAGCTCCTACGAGCAGTACTTC; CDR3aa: CASSMIWGSSYEQYF
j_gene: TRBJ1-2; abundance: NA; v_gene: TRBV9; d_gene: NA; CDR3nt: TGTGCCAGCAGCGTAGGCGGTTTTCGTGGCTACACCTTC; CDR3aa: CASSVGGFRGYTF
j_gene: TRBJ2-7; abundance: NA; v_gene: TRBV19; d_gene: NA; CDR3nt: TGTGCCAGTAGTCGGAGTCTGGAAGACAGGTCCTACGAGCAGTACTTC; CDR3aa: CASSRSLEDRSYEQYF
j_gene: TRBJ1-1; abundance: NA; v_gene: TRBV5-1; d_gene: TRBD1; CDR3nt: TGCGCCAGCAGCTCGTTGGACAGGGACACTGAAGCTTTCTTT; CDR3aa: CASSSLDRDTEAFF
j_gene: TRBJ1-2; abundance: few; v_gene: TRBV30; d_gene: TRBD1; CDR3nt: TGTGCCTGGAGTCCCCCCTGGACAGGTCCTAACTATGGCTACACCTTC; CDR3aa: CAWSPPWTGPNYGYTF